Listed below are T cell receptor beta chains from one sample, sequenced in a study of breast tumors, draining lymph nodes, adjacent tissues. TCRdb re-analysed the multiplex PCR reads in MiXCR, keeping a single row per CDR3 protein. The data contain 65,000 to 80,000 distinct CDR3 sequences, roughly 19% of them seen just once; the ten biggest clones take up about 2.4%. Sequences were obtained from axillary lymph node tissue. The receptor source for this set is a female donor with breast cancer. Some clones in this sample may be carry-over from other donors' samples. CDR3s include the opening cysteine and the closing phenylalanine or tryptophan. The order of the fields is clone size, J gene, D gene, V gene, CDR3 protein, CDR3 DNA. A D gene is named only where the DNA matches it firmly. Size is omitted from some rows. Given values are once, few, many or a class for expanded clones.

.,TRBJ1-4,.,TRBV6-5,CASSYSMVGNEKLFF,TGTGCCAGCAGTTACTCGATGGTGGGTAATGAAAAACTGTTTTTT
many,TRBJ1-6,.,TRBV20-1,CSARWQADNSPLHF,TGCAGTGCTAGGTGGCAGGCCGATAATTCACCCCTCCACTTT
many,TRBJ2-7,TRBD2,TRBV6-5,CASSSPKTGTSKYF,TGTGCCAGCAGCTCCCCGAAGACCGGGACTAGCAAGTACTTC
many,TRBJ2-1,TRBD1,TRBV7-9,CASSLAQGAREQFF,TGTGCCAGCAGCTTAGCGCAGGGGGCGCGAGAGCAGTTCTTC
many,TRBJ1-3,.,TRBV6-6,CASSYLWESGGNTIYF,TGTGCCAGCAGTTATCTTTGGGAGTCCGGGGGAAACACCATATATTTT
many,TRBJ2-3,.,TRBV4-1,CASSQDEGWGHTQYF,TGCGCCAGCAGCCAAGATGAAGGTTGGGGGCATACGCAGTATTTT
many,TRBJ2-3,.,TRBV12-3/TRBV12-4,CASSFFGEEDTQYF,TGTGCCAGCAGTTTTTTCGGGGAAGAAGATACGCAGTATTTT
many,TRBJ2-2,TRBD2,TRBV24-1,CATSDLTRRRSGRYTGELFF,TGTGCCACCAGTGATTTAACCCGCCGTCGGAGCGGGAGATACACCGGGGAGCTGTTTTTT
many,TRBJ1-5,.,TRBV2,CASSVGGQAQPQHF,TGTGCCAGCAGTGTAGGGGGTCAGGCGCAGCCCCAGCATTTT
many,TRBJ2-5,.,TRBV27,CASSLVQGTETQYF,TGTGCCAGCAGTTTGGTCCAGGGCACAGAGACCCAGTACTTC
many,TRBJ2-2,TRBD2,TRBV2,CASRYREGLTGELFF,TGTGCCAGCAGGTACCGGGAGGGCCTCACCGGGGAGCTGTTTTTT
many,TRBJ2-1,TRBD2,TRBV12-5,CASGSSGRASYNEQFF,TGTGCTAGTGGTTCCAGCGGGAGGGCCTCCTACAATGAGCAGTTCTTC
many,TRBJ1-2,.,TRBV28,CASSFKGLGYTF,TGTGCCAGCAGTTTTAAGGGGCTTGGCTACACCTTC
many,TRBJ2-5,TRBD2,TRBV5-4,CASSSPTLAGVGQETQYF,TGTGCCAGCAGCTCCCCAACTTTAGCGGGAGTGGGACAAGAGACCCAGTACTTC
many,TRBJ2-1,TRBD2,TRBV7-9,CASSLAPGRGSYNEQFF,TGTGCCAGCAGCTTAGCCCCGGGGAGGGGATCCTACAATGAGCAGTTCTTC
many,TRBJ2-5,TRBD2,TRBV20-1,CSARGTSGRGGEETQYF,TGCAGTGCTAGAGGGACTAGCGGGAGAGGGGGAGAAGAGACCCAGTACTTC
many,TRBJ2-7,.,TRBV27,CASRLRDTTAYEQYF,TGTGCCAGCAGGCTACGGGACACTACAGCCTACGAGCAGTACTTC